Each of the 8 T cell receptor beta chains below was sequenced from the same sample in a study of blood T cell repertoires in COVID-19. Sequencing was performed with immunoSEQ multiplex PCR; in TCRdb, only in-frame clones are kept and a portion is missing. Seen here are more than 25,000 clones, around 92% observed once, and the top ten hold less than 4.5%. The sample taken for sequencing was peripheral blood. Source of these receptors: a human donor in a cohort sampled during active COVID-19.

There are a few counts of this clone. The rearrangement links TRBV7-6 to TRBJ2-7; 12 nucleotides match TRBD2. Trimming took 2 bases from V and 1 from J; bases not matched to a gene: 9. Per germline, CDR1 SGHVS and CDR2 FNYEAQ. This CDR3 is 18 amino acids long. This CDR3 is CASSLHTSGGTLSYEQYF. The DNA for the CDR3 is TGTGCCAGCAGCTTACACACTAGCGGGGGGACCCTATCCTACGAGCAGTACTTC.

This clone has a single count. The rearrangement uses TRBV20-1 and TRBJ2-7; D gene ambiguous. The CDR3 sequence is 11 residues long. Germline assignment: CDR1 DFQATT and CDR2 SNEGSKA (reference sequence). Trimming took off 6 bases at V and 6 bases at J, with 12 bases between the two ends. CDR3 amino acids: CSAASGFEQYF. The CDR3 bases are TGCAGTGCCGCCTCAGGCTTCGAGCAGTACTTC.

CDR3 DNA sequence: TGTGCCAGCAGCCAATACTCCGGGACAGGGGTCGGAGAGACCCAGTACTTC. It encodes CASSQYSGTGVGETQYF. The chain carries TRBV3-1 (or the pseudogene TRBV3-2) and TRBJ2-5, with TRBD1 identical over 10 bases. From germline, CDR1 is LGHDT and CDR2 YNNKEL (reference sequence). J was trimmed by 4 bases and V by 2 bases; bases with no gene match: 10. The CDR3 length is 17 residues.

The gene calls are TRBV3-1 (or the pseudogene TRBV3-2) and TRBJ2-2; 10 nucleotides line up with TRBD2. The CDR3 is made up of 18 amino acids. After removal of 1 base from V and 4 bases from J, the junction contained 9 bases not matched to a gene. CDR1 is LGHDT and CDR2 is YNNKEL in the germline V gene (reference sequence). CDR3 protein: CASSQGSGGTRGTGELFF. DNA for the CDR3: TGTGCCAGCAGCCAAGGTAGCGGGGGGACGCGAGGCACCGGGGAGCTGTTTTTT.

V usage is TRBV7-6 and J usage is TRBJ1-1; tentative D call: TRBD1 (6 bases). The CDR3 is 17 residues long. V was cut by 5 bases and J by 4 bases, with 23 bases left in between. CDR1 SGHVS and CDR2 FNYEAQ come from the germline V gene. CDR3 nucleotide sequence: TGTGCCAGCAGCCCAAGGGGCCTAACAGGGTTGGTCACTGAAGCTTTCTTT. It is translated as CASSPRGLTGLVTEAFF.

The chain couples TRBV7-8 to TRBJ2-1; 12 nucleotides align to TRBD2. Germline loops: CDR1 SGHVS, CDR2 FQNEAQ. With 5 bases clipped from V and 0 bases from J, the junction kept 11 bases outside the gene matches. The CDR3 runs 19 residues. DNA of the CDR3: TGTGCCAGCAGCGTTACCGGGACTAGCGGGCTGAGCTCCTACAATGAGCAGTTCTTC. Protein: CASSVTGTSGLSSYNEQFF.

This clone ranks as medium-sized. The rearrangement joins TRBV5-1 to TRBJ1-3; 9 nucleotides align to TRBD1. The CDR3 runs to 15 residues. V trimming: 4 bases; J trimming: 3 bases; junction bases outside the gene matches: 5. Germline CDR1 reads SGHRS; CDR2 reads YFSETQ. CDR3 nucleotide sequence: TGCGCCAGCAGCCAGTGGACAGGGGTTGGAAACACCATATATTTT. Translation gives CASSQWTGVGNTIYF.

This chain uses TRBV14 with TRBJ1-2; no reliable D call. Trimming took off 4 bases at V and 4 bases at J, with 10 bases between the two ends. The germline V gene has CDR1 SGHDN and CDR2 FVKESK. There are 13 residues in the CDR3. CDR3 sequence reads: CASSPTEAYGYTF. The CDR3 DNA reads TGTGCCAGCAGCCCTACGGAGGCCTATGGCTACACCTTC. The complete variable domain, with remaining parts taken from reference TRBV14 and TRBJ1-2, reads EAGVTQFPSHSVIEKGQTVTLRCDPISGHDNLYWYRRVMGKEIKFLLHFVKESKQDESGMPNNRFLAERTGGTYSTLKVQPAELEDSGVYFCASSPTEAYGYTFGSGTRLTVV.